Sequencing of this T cell receptor beta chain was carried out in a study of post-analysis software for immune sequencing data. Study-level results: TRBV5-6, TRBV5-1 and TRBV20-1 belonged to a set of about 5 TRBV segments that were more frequent in patients than controls.

The germline gives CDR1 LNHNV, CDR2 YYDKDF (reference sequence). The CDR3 consists of 19 residues. The TCR beta cDNA libraries contained unique molecular identifiers. From the PCR reads, TCRdb called clonotypes with MiXCR, one entry per CDR3 protein. The table includes hundreds of thousands of distinct CDR3 sequences, roughly 30% detected once. Remarks on this clonotype: Its antigen is currently unknown. The junction does not match germline at one end; this may be a read error.

Sequencing was done on a sample of blood. This receptor was taken from a girl between 5 and 17 years old with multiple sclerosis. The chain is built from TRBV15 and TRBJ2-3, with 8 bases identical to TRBD2. The CDR3 loop reads CVTSRKLGLAGGYTDTQYF. The CDR3 bases are TGTGTCACCAGCAGAAAATTGGGGCTAGCGGGTGGATACACAGATACGCAGTATTTT.